A single T cell receptor (beta chain) is shown here with its context. The antigen is unknown. Using immunoSEQ multiplex PCR, the repertoire was profiled, and TCRdb retains in-frame clones only, with some absent. This table holds 80,000 or so clones, roughly nine tenths found once. The data stem from a study of Tregs in tolerant kidney transplant recipients. Study observations and caveats: Few patients were studied, so findings need validation in larger groups. Biological reproducibility was not directly addressed in this study.

Mixed chimerism was transient after nonmyeloablative marrow transplants from related graft donors. Thawed PBMCs were FACS-sorted into unstimulated CD4+CD25+CD127- regulatory T cells, CD4+CD25- non-regulatory cells, CD4 and CD8 cells. With 6 bases clipped from V and 0 bases from J, the junction kept 7 bases outside the gene matches. The germline gives CDR1 LGHNA, CDR2 YNFKEQ. This CDR3 is built from 16 residues. V gene TRBV4-2 combines with J gene TRBJ2-3; 9 positions match TRBD1. The material sequenced was CD4+ T cells from blood (PBMCs), taken 24 months after the transplant. The sequence was collected from a human patient who received a combined kidney and bone marrow transplant. The graft donor may be the source of some T cells. The CDR3 DNA reads TGTGCCAGCAGGACCGACAGGGGGTCGAGCACAGATACGCAGTATTTT. It translates to CASRTDRGSSTDTQYF.